The TCR beta chain described here comes from a study of blood T cell repertoires in COVID-19. Study information: Both acute and convalescent COVID-19 samples were obtained from the United States, Italy and Spain.

This clone has only one observation. How the authors handled the data: The authors estimated nucleated cell counts from reference gene primer amplification. Produced via immunoSEQ multiplex PCR; TCRdb's table is partial and in-frame only. Clone size and the V and J calls come from that table; the DNA yielded D and trimming. The table records about 210,000 clones, about 90% of them present only once. This receptor was identified in a man younger than 40 with acute or convalescent COVID-19. The sequencing input was peripheral blood.

This CDR3 reads CASSLYGTAGNEQFF. CDR3 nucleotide sequence: TGCGCCAGCAGCTTGTACGGGACAGCAGGAAATGAGCAGTTCTTC. V is TRBV5-1 and J is TRBJ2-1; TRBD1 matches at 7 bases. The CDR3 is 15 residues long. Germline CDR1 SGHRS, CDR2 YFSETQ. The J segment lost 7 bases and the V segment lost 1 base, leaving 8 bases of the junction unmatched.